This T cell receptor (beta chain) was retrieved from a study of shared clonotypes between healthy human individuals (dated by TCRdb to the early 2020s). A note on the overall study: A few men and two women, aged 18 to 49 years, made up the cohort. For each donor, CD4 naive and CD4 memory were each given three plates, CD8 naive was given two plates, and CD8 memory was given one plate. Blood TCR repertoires of several healthy adults were deeply sequenced to estimate repertoire size and the extent of clonotype sharing between individuals. To increase sequencing depth and limit assay-specific biases, different laboratories used diverse techniques to prepare libraries and sequence TCR repertoires. Leukapheresis yielded between about 0.9 and 10 billion PBMCs per donor. General study outcomes and caveats: Across a handful of donors, roughly 5.1% of naive CD4, over 3% of naive CD8, under 2.5% of memory CD4, and roughly 0.41% of memory CD8 clonotypes were shared. Larger estimated clonotype richness was generally found for naive subsets than for memory subsets. Based on pairwise subsampling, the degree of clonotype sharing among donors was expected to be affected by sequencing depth. Incomplete sequencing was indicated by rarefaction of sorted-subset datasets, despite the large sequencing depth. Clonotypes shared by all four sorted-subset donors showed higher generation probabilities than non-shared clonotypes. Sampling was limited to blood, and TCR repertoires in tissue likely differ from TCR repertoires in blood. Because the study included a small number of donors, the genetic and exposure-history diversity represented was limited.

V is pared back by 2 bases and J by 0 bases, with 8 bases lying between the germline termini. Including cysteine and phenylalanine, the CDR3 has 14 amino acids. CDR3 DNA only is kept here, 42 bases in frame from base 1. The germline V gene (reference sequence) specifies GTSNPN as CDR1 and SVGIG as CDR2. Using the deep immunoSEQ assay, TCR CDR3 regions were amplified from genomic DNA by multiplex PCR. For each cell subset, the extracted genomic DNA was distributed evenly across all wells of several immunoSEQ 96-well plates, and each plate served as one replicate. For sorted subsets, each replicate PCR was loaded with roughly 190 ng genomic DNA, equivalent to some 31,000 T cell genomes. Purified libraries were measured with a Qubit 3.0 fluorometer, size-checked on a Bioanalyzer 2100, and measured again with the KAPA Library Quantification kit. A separate single-read 150-cycle Illumina NextSeq 550 flow cell was used to sequence each immunoSEQ 96-well plate. As for the authors' bioinformatics: Because only junctional sequences without quality scores were contained in the immunoSEQ output, filtering matching that applied to full-length reads could not be performed. Sequences were annotated with PyIR, a Python wrapper for IgBLAST v1.9, using IMGT germline references to assign V/J genes and CDR3. Reads with weak V/J assignments (E-value above 1e-6), missing CDR3, stop codons, out-of-frame junctions, or ambiguous translated residues were removed. V3J clonotypes were defined as sequences sharing an identical inferred V gene, J gene, and CDR3 amino acid sequence. To compute the percentage overlap between repertoires, the number of shared unique clonotypes was divided by the size of the smaller repertoire. RTK rarefaction, the Chao1 estimator, and Recon v2.1 estimates of unobserved clonotypes were used to assess repertoire richness. Generation probabilities for all TCRbeta clonotypes obtained by the gDNA method from a handful of donors were computed using OLGA. This immuneACCESS table, as held by TCRdb, lists in-frame sequences with V and J called but not all clones. Of the missing ones, under half trace to an unresolved V gene in checked studies; the others have no known cause. V and J calls and clone size are given by that table; D and trimming were obtained from the DNA. A total of about 2.4 million clones appear in this sample, roughly nine tenths of them only once. The ten top clones hold roughly 0.14% of the sample.

On this clone: Its recognized antigen is unknown. No base-level quality is on record; no much larger clone is a single base apart.

Donors were healthy HIV-negative adults with no recently reported acute infections or vaccinations. Every donor was a Caucasian adult living in Nashville, Tennessee, USA. CD4+ T cells were enriched through magnetic negative selection, after which naive cells were positively selected on CD45RA and the remaining negative fraction served as the memory subset. After blood collection by leukapheresis, PBMCs were isolated using Ficoll-Histopaque density gradient centrifugation and then cryopreserved in the vapor phase of liquid nitrogen. Analytical flow cytometry was used to check the purity and quantity of each magnetically sorted T cell population. From each sorted fraction, genomic DNA was isolated and quantified by UV absorbance on a Nanodrop 2000c.

The sequence was obtained from a man between 18 and 35 years old in good health. Sequences were obtained from naive CD4+ T cells sorted from blood. The cell subset or site label here, explained by the study, means: CD45RA+ positively selected. The chain links TRBV30 with TRBJ1-3; TRBD1 is possibly the D segment (6 matching bases). The CDR3 reads CAWSLTGSGNTIYF. The DNA reads TGTGCCTGGAGTCTGACAGGCTCTGGAAACACCATATATTTT.